This TCR beta chain came from a study of blood T cell repertoires in COVID-19. On the study more broadly: The United States, Italy and Spain provided the acute and convalescent COVID-19 samples. Sources were T cells, B-cell-depleted T cells, or PBMCs; the material itself was cDNA or gDNA.

V lost 5 bases and J lost 9; bases outside the gene matches: 13. CDR3 length: 15 amino acids. CDR1 GTSNPN and CDR2 SVGIG come from the germline V gene (reference sequence). Followed longitudinally, the Seattle patients had been enrolled during active infection. Under the authors' procedure: Estimation of nucleated cell counts was performed using reference gene primer amplification. Assay: immunoSEQ multiplex PCR; the TCRdb copy retains only in-frame clones and omits some. V and J calls plus clone size are reproduced from that table; the DNA served to infer D and trimming. The sample lists about 120,000 clones, roughly nine tenths occurring once.

This receptor was obtained from a man aged 55 to 69 with COVID-19, enrolled during active disease. The chain uses TRBV30 and TRBJ2-1, with 10 nucleotides matching TRBD1. Sample: peripheral blood. The DNA for the CDR3 is TGTGCCTGGCTCCCTAGGGACAGGGGCTATTTTGAGCAGTTCTTC. It codes for CAWLPRDRGYFEQFF.